This T cell receptor (beta chain) comes out of a study of Graves' ophthalmopathy and Graves' hyperthyroidism. Investigators amplified TCR beta CDR3 regions from RNA transcripts. HTBI primers were employed in first-round RT-PCR, then a second-round multiplex PCR followed. TCRdb re-called the multiplex PCR reads through MiXCR, storing one row per CDR3 protein. The sample carries roughly 350,000 distinct CDR3 sequences, roughly a sixth recorded once. No progression to ophthalmopathy over 18 months defined stable hyperthyroidism. Excluded: other autoimmune disease, uncontrolled infection, pregnancy or lactation. Reliance was placed on clinical symptoms, serum thyroxine, TRAb, thyroid ultrasound and orbital computed tomography for diagnosis. The starting material, more than 8 ml of fresh peripheral blood, provided the PBMCs. In its sample, this clonotype was seen many times. Sequenced: peripheral blood. This receptor was obtained from an adult woman with stable Graves' hyperthyroidism.

CDR3 DNA sequence: TGTGCCACCACTCGGGGGGACAGGGGCCCGCTATACTATGGCTACACCTTC. It encodes CATTRGDRGPLYYGYTF. This sequence joins TRBV12-3 or TRBV12-4 and TRBJ1-2; 10 bases map to TRBD1. The junction had 17 bases not matched to a gene; V was cut back by 10 bases and J by 3 bases. CDR3 length: 17 residues.